The clone carrying this TCR beta chain appeared a few times. Its antigen is currently unknown. The sample is drawn from a study of vaccination and CD4 T cells after COVID-19. Study context: Convalescent cases consisted of six males and four females, of whom two were Hispanic. The study drew post-COVID samples a median 101 days after diagnosis (range 35 to 161). Cells were stimulated with overlapping spike peptides from SARS-CoV-2, HCoV-NL63, HCoV-OC43 and HCoV-229E.

Germline loops: CDR1 LNHNV, CDR2 YYDKDF (reference sequence). V lost 8 bases to trimming and J lost 0 bases, with 15 bases between them. The CDR3 is 15 residues long. Cultured CD4+ T cell DNA was sequenced using the Oncomine TCR Beta short-read assay. A single record per CDR3 protein comes from TCRdb applying MiXCR to the PCR reads. The sample lists around 10,000 distinct CDR3 sequences; 54% were seen once. Treatment defined: approximately nine-day PBMC culture with coronavirus spike peptide pools or control peptides (ViraFEST assay). Positive SARS-CoV-2 PCR tests in convalescent patients dated from March to December 2020, pre-Alpha, Beta and Delta.

This sequence originates from a human donor who had recovered from COVID-19. The sequenced material came from CD4+ T cells from blood, cultured in vitro. J is TRBJ2-3 and V is TRBV15, with TRBD2 as a possible D gene (6 bases). CDR3 sequence: CATGGIASSTDTQYF. The CDR3 region has the DNA TGTGCCACCGGAGGGATAGCTTCTAGCACAGATACGCAGTATTTT.